A selection of T cell receptor beta chains follows, all from one sample in a study of blood T cell repertoires in COVID-19. Measured with immunoSEQ multiplex PCR; TCRdb has only the in-frame clones, and not every one. The table includes over 70,000 clones, 88% detected once. Sequenced sample: peripheral blood. The source of these receptors is a man older than 75 with acute or convalescent COVID-19. CDR3s leave out the opening cysteine and the closing phenylalanine or tryptophan. Each record gives: J gene, CDR3 length, V gene, CDR3 protein.

j_call: TRBJ1-5
cdr3_length: 12
v_call: TRBV7-3
cdr3_aa: ASSFRGINQPQH

j_call: TRBJ1-4
cdr3_length: 12
v_call: TRBV19
cdr3_aa: ASSTGGTGEKLF

j_call: TRBJ1-2
cdr3_length: 13
v_call: TRBV27
cdr3_aa: ASSPVSGANYGYT

j_call: TRBJ2-7
cdr3_length: 14
v_call: TRBV2
cdr3_aa: ASTPPIGRAPYEQY

j_call: TRBJ2-1
cdr3_length: 12
v_call: TRBV4-1
cdr3_aa: ASSQVLPDNEQF

j_call: TRBJ2-7
cdr3_length: 14
v_call: TRBV5-1
cdr3_aa: ASSLAGGRATYEQY

j_call: TRBJ1-5
cdr3_length: 13
v_call: TRBV7-9
cdr3_aa: ASSAEERSNQPQH

j_call: TRBJ1-4
cdr3_length: 13
v_call: TRBV18
cdr3_aa: ASSPLQGGVEKLF

j_call: TRBJ2-1
cdr3_length: 13
v_call: TRBV7-9
cdr3_aa: ASSLRVAGMGEQF

j_call: TRBJ2-1
cdr3_length: 12
v_call: TRBV6-5
cdr3_aa: ASRGLGGYNEQL

j_call: TRBJ1-3
cdr3_length: 13
v_call: TRBV18
cdr3_aa: ASSGAREAGNTIY

j_call: TRBJ2-2
cdr3_length: 13
v_call: TRBV2
cdr3_aa: ASSLDPTRAGELF

j_call: TRBJ2-1
cdr3_length: 10
v_call: TRBV18
cdr3_aa: ASGQGAHEQF

j_call: TRBJ2-2
cdr3_length: 12
v_call: TRBV7-6
cdr3_aa: ASSQQGNTGELF

j_call: TRBJ2-7
cdr3_length: 10
v_call: TRBV29-1
cdr3_aa: SVSKGAYEQY

j_call: TRBJ2-2
cdr3_length: 13
v_call: TRBV2
cdr3_aa: ASSVLAGVTGELF

j_call: TRBJ1-5
cdr3_length: 13
v_call: TRBV18
cdr3_aa: ASSPGPGVDQPQH

j_call: TRBJ1-5
cdr3_length: 11
v_call: TRBV11-2
cdr3_aa: ASSLDVSQPQH

j_call: TRBJ1-2
cdr3_length: 12
v_call: TRBV2
cdr3_aa: ASSEGLANYGYT

j_call: TRBJ2-7
cdr3_length: 10
v_call: TRBV28
cdr3_aa: ASRLGSYEQY

j_call: TRBJ2-3
cdr3_length: 11
v_call: TRBV24-1
cdr3_aa: ATVGQGTDTQY

j_call: TRBJ1-1
cdr3_length: 12
v_call: TRBV2
cdr3_aa: ASSGTSRGTEAF

j_call: TRBJ1-1
cdr3_length: 11
v_call: TRBV29-1
cdr3_aa: SVEGRMNTEAF

j_call: TRBJ2-2
cdr3_length: 14
v_call: TRBV7-9
cdr3_aa: ASSDPLSRGTGELF

j_call: TRBJ2-1
cdr3_length: 12
v_call: TRBV6-4
cdr3_aa: ASSEQASYNEQF

j_call: TRBJ1-5
cdr3_length: 13
v_call: TRBV7-8
cdr3_aa: ASSLPGPGGQPQH

j_call: TRBJ2-3
cdr3_length: 14
v_call: TRBV18
cdr3_aa: ASSPTSGFSTDTQY

j_call: TRBJ2-2
cdr3_length: 13
v_call: TRBV29-1
cdr3_aa: SVVWQDSNTGELF

j_call: TRBJ2-3
cdr3_length: 13
v_call: TRBV21-1
cdr3_aa: ASSKWRGGADTQY

j_call: TRBJ1-5
cdr3_length: 12
v_call: TRBV28
cdr3_aa: ASTQIGSNQPQH

j_call: TRBJ1-2
cdr3_length: 14
v_call: TRBV3-1/TRBV3-2
cdr3_aa: ASSQPQGPFNYGYT

j_call: TRBJ1-2
cdr3_length: 12
v_call: TRBV11-1
cdr3_aa: ASSSTGTGSGYT

j_call: TRBJ1-2
cdr3_length: 13
v_call: TRBV13
cdr3_aa: ASSLGGQINYGYT